This paragraph covers one TCR beta chain sequence. These data belong to a study of blood T cell repertoires in COVID-19. Overall study: COVID-19 samples from acute and convalescent phases originated in the United States, Italy and Spain. PBMCs, B-cell-depleted T cells, or T cells were the source of the cDNA or gDNA that made up the material.

Methods used by the authors: Reference gene primer amplification gave nucleated cell count estimates. Clones were sequenced by immunoSEQ multiplex PCR, and TCRdb holds only the in-frame ones, with some missing. The V and J calls and clone size are taken from that table; D and trimming were inferred from the DNA. Of 90,000 to 120,000 clones listed, approximately 84% are singletons. Germline CDR1 is SGHNT and CDR2 is YYREEE (reference sequence). The CDR3 length is 13 residues. V lost 4 bases to trimming and J lost 6 bases, with 12 bases between them. The genes are TRBV5-4 and TRBJ2-3; D is perhaps TRBD2 (5 bases). The specimen sequenced was peripheral blood. This clonotype originated in a human donor in a cohort sampled during active COVID-19. CDR3 DNA: TGTGCCAGCAGCGCTTCCGGGGAGGATACGCAGTATTTT. Its protein product is CASSASGEDTQYF.